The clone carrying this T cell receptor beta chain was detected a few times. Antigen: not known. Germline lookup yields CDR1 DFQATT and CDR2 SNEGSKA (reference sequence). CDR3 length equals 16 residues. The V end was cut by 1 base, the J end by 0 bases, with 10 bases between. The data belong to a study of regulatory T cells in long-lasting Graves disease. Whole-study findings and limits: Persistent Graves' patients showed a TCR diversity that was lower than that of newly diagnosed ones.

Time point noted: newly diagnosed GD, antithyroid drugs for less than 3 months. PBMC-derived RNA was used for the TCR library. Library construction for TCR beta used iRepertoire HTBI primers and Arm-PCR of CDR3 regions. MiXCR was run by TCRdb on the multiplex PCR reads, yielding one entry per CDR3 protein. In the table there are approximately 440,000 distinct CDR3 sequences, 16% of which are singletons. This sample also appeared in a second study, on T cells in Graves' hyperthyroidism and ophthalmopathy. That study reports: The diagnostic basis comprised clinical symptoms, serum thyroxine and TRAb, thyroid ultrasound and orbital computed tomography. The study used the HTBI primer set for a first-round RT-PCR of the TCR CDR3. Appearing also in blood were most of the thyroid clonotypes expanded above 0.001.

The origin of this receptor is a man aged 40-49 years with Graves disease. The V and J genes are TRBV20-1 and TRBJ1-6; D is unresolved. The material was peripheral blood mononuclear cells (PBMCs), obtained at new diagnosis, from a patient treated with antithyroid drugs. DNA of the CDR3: TGCAGTGCTAGAGGAGCGCCAAACTCCTATAATTCACCCCTCCACTTT. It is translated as CSARGAPNSYNSPLHF.